The next 2 T cell receptor beta chains were all read from a single sample in a study of regulatory T cells in long-lasting Graves disease. Time point meaning: newly diagnosed GD, antithyroid drugs for less than 3 months. RNA isolated from PBMCs was used to make the TCR library. Relying on iRepertoire HTBI primers and Arm-PCR of CDR3 regions, the team built TCR beta libraries. TCRdb called the multiplex PCR reads again in MiXCR, with one record for every CDR3 protein. The sample has approximately 300,000 distinct CDR3 sequences; 18% are singletons. This sample comprised peripheral blood mononuclear cells (PBMCs), obtained at new diagnosis, from a patient treated with antithyroid drugs. Every receptor here comes from a female donor with Graves disease.

Points on this clonotype: The CDR3 does not close with the conserved phenylalanine or tryptophan, likely indicating a read error. The rearrangement uses TRBV13 and TRBJ2-1, with 7 bases aligning to TRBD1. Trimming removed 0 bases from V and 9 bases from J; junction bases left unmatched: 5. The CDR3 is 14 residues long. Germline loops: CDR1 PRHDT, CDR2 FYEKMQ (reference sequence). DNA of the CDR3: TGTGCCAGCAGCTTAGGAGGCAGGGGGACTGAGCAGTTCCTC. It translates to CASSLGGRGTEQFL.

CDR3: CASSLAKGANYGYTF. Written as DNA, the CDR3 is TGTGCCAGCAGCTTAGCTAAAGGGGCTAACTATGGCTACACCTTC. The chain carries TRBV7-9 and TRBJ1-2, with a weak D call TRBD1 (5 bases). Germline CDR1 SEHNR, CDR2 FQNEAQ (reference sequence). Between the trimmed V and J ends, which lost 0 bases and 0 bases, there was a span of 8 bases. This CDR3 region has 15 residues.